These T cell receptor beta chains were read from a single sample in a study of technical replicates of blood from a handful of donors. Method: immunoSEQ multiplex PCR; TCRdb's copy keeps in-frame clones and lacks some. Of tens of thousands of clones listed, 96% are singletons. The sequencing input was T cells isolated from PBMCs. The receptors come from a human donor in good health. Both conserved end residues are part of each CDR3.

j_gene: TRBJ1-1
v_gene: TRBV7-9
CDR3aa: CASNPRTGKVTEAFF

j_gene: TRBJ2-5
v_gene: TRBV7-3
CDR3aa: CASRETGEETQYF

j_gene: TRBJ1-2
v_gene: TRBV4-1
CDR3aa: CASSQETGDTYGYTF

j_gene: TRBJ2-7
v_gene: TRBV2
CDR3aa: CASSDFWQGASYEQYF

j_gene: TRBJ2-1
v_gene: TRBV19
CDR3aa: CASSIGGWRGKNEQFF

j_gene: TRBJ2-2
v_gene: TRBV7-3
CDR3aa: CASSLRGASGGGGTGELFF

j_gene: TRBJ1-5
v_gene: TRBV6-5
CDR3aa: CASSYSTGVQPQHF

j_gene: TRBJ1-4
v_gene: TRBV27
CDR3aa: CASSPFTGTYEKLFF

j_gene: TRBJ2-1
v_gene: TRBV30
CDR3aa: CAWSGGLAGLYNEQFF

j_gene: TRBJ1-1
v_gene: TRBV2
CDR3aa: CASTLNTEAFF

j_gene: TRBJ2-7
v_gene: TRBV29-1
CDR3aa: CSVKDRYYEQYF

j_gene: TRBJ2-7
v_gene: TRBV10-2
CDR3aa: CASCEGGYEQYF

j_gene: TRBJ1-2
v_gene: TRBV9
CDR3aa: CASSGSGTGHYYGYTF

j_gene: TRBJ1-1
v_gene: TRBV5-5
CDR3aa: CASSVSHTEAFF

j_gene: TRBJ2-7
v_gene: TRBV5-6
CDR3aa: CASSLGGGYYEQYF

j_gene: TRBJ2-6
v_gene: TRBV21-1
CDR3aa: CASSAPNRDRVSSGANVLTF

j_gene: TRBJ2-1
v_gene: TRBV7-8
CDR3aa: CASSLWDRNNEQFF

j_gene: TRBJ1-2
v_gene: TRBV28
CDR3aa: CASSDPGGGGYTF

j_gene: TRBJ1-2
v_gene: TRBV30
CDR3aa: CAWSTSREGGYTF

j_gene: TRBJ1-1
v_gene: TRBV19
CDR3aa: CASSHRGNLNTEAFF

j_gene: TRBJ2-1
v_gene: TRBV19
CDR3aa: CASSTVAGGGGDEQFF

j_gene: TRBJ2-5
v_gene: TRBV6-5
CDR3aa: CASSYALGGGQETQYF

j_gene: TRBJ2-1
v_gene: TRBV5-1
CDR3aa: CASSFGTGHYNEQFF

j_gene: TRBJ2-7
v_gene: TRBV14
CDR3aa: CASSQPTAGGPLFGNEQYF

j_gene: TRBJ2-7
v_gene: TRBV10-3
CDR3aa: CAISSGTAFYEQYF

j_gene: TRBJ2-1
v_gene: TRBV5-1
CDR3aa: CASSLESSGISEQFF

j_gene: TRBJ1-4
v_gene: TRBV5-1
CDR3aa: CASSPLSSEEKLFF

j_gene: TRBJ1-5
v_gene: TRBV27
CDR3aa: CASSLSGQGIQPQHF

j_gene: TRBJ2-1
v_gene: TRBV10-1
CDR3aa: CASSESGLAYEQFF

j_gene: TRBJ2-7
v_gene: TRBV10-3
CDR3aa: CAIKPGLAGYEQYF

j_gene: TRBJ2-7
v_gene: TRBV4-1
CDR3aa: CASSHVTGTREQYF

j_gene: TRBJ2-3
v_gene: TRBV4-2
CDR3aa: CASSQDLGMQDEYF

j_gene: TRBJ2-1
v_gene: TRBV4-1
CDR3aa: CASSFDSYNEQFF

j_gene: TRBJ1-1
v_gene: TRBV19
CDR3aa: CASSDRGNTEAFF

j_gene: TRBJ2-7
v_gene: TRBV2
CDR3aa: CASSHPGQGEYEQYF

j_gene: TRBJ1-2
v_gene: TRBV27
CDR3aa: CASSLSRGPGYGYTF

j_gene: TRBJ2-3
v_gene: TRBV28
CDR3aa: CASSPPRGAHSLGQYF

j_gene: TRBJ2-1
v_gene: TRBV4-2
CDR3aa: CASSQDPQGMGAIVDSYNEQFF

j_gene: TRBJ1-1
v_gene: TRBV19
CDR3aa: CASTFQGYNTEAFF

j_gene: TRBJ1-5
v_gene: TRBV28
CDR3aa: CASSLSQGDSQPQHF

j_gene: TRBJ2-1
v_gene: TRBV28
CDR3aa: CASRPGGAEQFF

j_gene: TRBJ2-7
v_gene: TRBV19
CDR3aa: CASSLGLGSYEQYF

j_gene: TRBJ1-1
v_gene: TRBV27
CDR3aa: CASSFSGGDRDTEAFF

j_gene: TRBJ2-7
v_gene: TRBV4-3
CDR3aa: CASSPRVGQTYEQYF

j_gene: TRBJ2-3
v_gene: TRBV7-9
CDR3aa: CASSPGTTITDTQYF

j_gene: TRBJ2-3
v_gene: TRBV10-1
CDR3aa: CASSLAGGLDTQYF